These 21 T cell receptor beta chains came from one sample sequenced in a study of blood T cell repertoires in COVID-19. Data came from immunoSEQ multiplex PCR; TCRdb stores just in-frame clones and leaves some out. The table shows approximately 400,000 clones, with around 87% occurring only once. Sequenced sample: PBMCs or T cells enriched from blood (not recorded which). Receptor source: a man aged 25 to 40 who had recovered from COVID-19.

The chain has TRBV3-1 (or the pseudogene TRBV3-2) and TRBJ1-1, with TRBD1 matching over 7 bases. The length of the CDR3 is 15 residues. Germline CDR1 LGHDT, CDR2 YNNKEL (reference sequence). J gave up 4 bases and V 6 bases, and 11 bases lay outside the gene matches. The CDR3 is CASRNRQGMGTEAFF. Here the CDR3 DNA reads TGTGCCAGCAGGAACCGACAGGGAATGGGCACTGAAGCTTTCTTT.

The V call is TRBV9, the J call TRBJ1-1, with D unresolved. Trimming removed 0 bases from V and 5 bases from J, with 8 bases in between. Germline CDR1 SGDLS, CDR2 YYNGEE. CDR3 size: 13 residues. The CDR3: CASSVATNTEAFF. The DNA of the CDR3 is TGTGCCAGCAGCGTAGCTACGAATACTGAAGCTTTCTTT.

The chain couples TRBV29-1 to TRBJ1-2; 7 bases map to TRBD1. The CDR3 sequence is 13 residues long. V trimming: 7 bases; J trimming: 5 bases; junction bases outside the gene matches: 10. Germline V gene lookup returns CDR1 SQVTM and CDR2 ANQGSEA. The CDR3 bases are TGCAGCGCGGACCCAGGGGGGAGGTATGGCTACACCTTC. It translates to CSADPGGRYGYTF. The full variable domain, completed using reference TRBV29-1 and TRBJ1-2, is SAVISQKPSRDICQRGTSLTIQCQVDSQVTMMFWYRQQPGQSLTLIATANQGSEATYESGFVIDKFPISRPNLTFSTLTVSNMSPEDSSIYLCSADPGGRYGYTFGSGTRLTVV.

This chain joins TRBV6-5 and TRBJ2-3; possible D gene TRBD2, 6 bases. The CDR3 contains 15 residues. Germline assignment: CDR1 MNHEY and CDR2 SVGAGI. With 1 base removed from V and 2 bases from J, the gap between germline ends came to 10 bases. The DNA of the CDR3 is TGTGCCAGCAGTTACTTGTGGGGGGACACAGATACGCAGTATTTT. It yields the protein CASSYLWGDTDTQYF.

The J gene is TRBJ1-1, the V gene TRBV2; the D gene is possibly TRBD1 (5 bases). Trimming shortened V by 6 bases and J by 3 bases, and 17 bases separated the two germline ends. Per the germline V gene, CDR1 is SNHLY and CDR2 is FYNNEI. This CDR3 has 15 amino acids. CDR3 protein: CASRETALGDTEAFF. The DNA of the CDR3 is TGTGCCAGCAGGGAAACAGCCCTAGGGGACACTGAAGCTTTCTTT.

The chain couples TRBV6-1 to TRBJ1-1; D remains ambiguous. CDR3 length: 12 residues. Trimming pared 2 bases from V and 7 bases from J, leaving 8 bases between. Looked up from germline, CDR1 is MNHNS and CDR2 is SASEGT. The CDR3 loop is CASSESGGEAFF. CDR3 bases: TGTGCCAGCAGTGAATCAGGAGGTGAAGCTTTCTTT.

The chain has TRBV11-2 and TRBJ2-2; 9 nucleotides match TRBD1. This CDR3 has 15 residues. V lost 6 bases to trimming and J lost 7 bases; unmatched junction nucleotides: 9. Germline CDR1 SGHAT, CDR2 FQNNGV. CDR3 sequence reads: CASRSWTGVDGELFF. The CDR3 DNA sequence: TGTGCCAGCAGGTCCTGGACAGGGGTTGACGGGGAGCTGTTTTTT.

The gene calls are TRBV3-1 (or the pseudogene TRBV3-2) and TRBJ2-5; tentatively, D is TRBD1 (6 bases). Germline values: CDR1 LGHDT, CDR2 YNNKEL (reference sequence). The CDR3 totals 14 residues. Trimming left V 3 bases short and J 2 bases short, with 10 bases between. The CDR3 DNA is TGTGCCAGCAGCCAGGCTACAGGGCAAGAGACCCAGTACTTC. It yields the protein CASSQATGQETQYF.

This chain links TRBV11-2 with TRBJ2-1; TRBD2 aligns across 9 bases. The CDR3 extends over 15 amino acids. The germline V gene encodes CDR1 SGHAT and CDR2 FQNNGV. With V trimmed by 1 base and J by 7 bases, 5 bases remained unmatched. The CDR3: CASSLGLAGMNEQFF. DNA for the CDR3: TGTGCCAGCAGCTTAGGGCTAGCGGGGATGAATGAGCAGTTCTTC.

The CDR3 nucleotides are TGTGCCAGCAACAGGGACCACACCGGGGAGCTGTTTTTT. This encodes CASNRDHTGELFF. The chain carries TRBV12-3 or TRBV12-4 and TRBJ2-2, with D possibly TRBD1 on 6 matching bases. V lost 7 bases and J lost 3, with 9 bases in between. This CDR3 is 13 amino acids long.

The gene calls are TRBV4-1 and TRBJ2-3; D is undetermined. CDR3 size: 13 residues. Trimming cost V 2 bases and J 5 bases, with 8 bases left between them. From germline, CDR1 is MGHRA and CDR2 YSYEKL. This chain's CDR3 is CASSQLYGDTQYF. The CDR3, as DNA: TGCGCCAGCAGCCAACTATATGGAGATACGCAGTATTTT.

The table lists this clone with a count of one. V is TRBV20-1 and J is TRBJ1-4; maybe TRBD1 (5 bases). V lost 5 bases to trimming and J lost 8 bases, with 9 bases between them. Germline lookup yields CDR1 DFQATT and CDR2 SNEGSKA (reference sequence). The CDR3 has 11 amino acids. The CDR3 here is CSAGRGEKLFF. The CDR3 DNA follows: TGCAGTGCTGGGCGGGGGGAAAAACTGTTTTTT.

This clone was seen once. The genes are TRBV5-1 and TRBJ1-4, with D maybe TRBD1 (6 bases). Germline assignment: CDR1 SGHRS and CDR2 YFSETQ. The CDR3 spans 17 residues. V lost 3 bases and J lost 0, with 15 bases in between. The DNA of the CDR3 is TGCGCCAGCAGCTCAGGACCCAGACAGGCAACTAATGAAAAACTGTTTTTT. Residues: CASSSGPRQATNEKLFF.

The V and J genes are TRBV15 and TRBJ1-1; a possible D gene is TRBD1 (6 bases). V lost 5 bases and J lost 3, with 19 bases in between. The CDR3 is 16 residues long. The germline V gene encodes CDR1 LNHNV and CDR2 YYDKDF (reference sequence). In DNA form, the CDR3 reads TGTGCCACCAGCGCCCCGGGACACATCACGGACACTGAAGCTTTCTTT. Encoded protein: CATSAPGHITDTEAFF.

This clone showed up just a few times. The V gene is TRBV2, the J gene TRBJ2-3; 7 bases match TRBD2. Unmatched junction bases numbered 7, after V lost 0 bases and J lost 1 base. From germline, CDR1 is SNHLY and CDR2 FYNNEI. This CDR3 has 17 amino acids. Here the CDR3 reads CASSEATWGGGTDTQYF. In nucleotides, the CDR3 is TGTGCCAGCAGTGAAGCGACGTGGGGGGGAGGCACAGATACGCAGTATTTT.

V is TRBV19 and J is TRBJ2-1; weak D call: TRBD1 (6 bases). This CDR3 comprises 16 residues. The germline CDR1 and CDR2 sequences are LNHDA and SQIVND (reference sequence). Deletions cut 3 bases from V and 7 bases from J, with 19 bases between. The chain's CDR3 is CASSIGQGKDRNEQFF. CDR3 DNA: TGTGCCAGTAGTATCGGGCAGGGGAAAGACAGGAATGAGCAGTTCTTC.

This chain joins TRBV11-2 and TRBJ2-5; D perhaps matches TRBD1 (6 bases). CDR3 length: 14 residues. Germline CDR1 reads SGHAT; CDR2 reads FQNNGV. Deletions cut 5 bases from V and 5 bases from J, with 15 bases between. The CDR3 region is CASSVLQGTETQYF. CDR3 DNA sequence: TGTGCCAGCAGCGTACTACAGGGAACGGAGACCCAGTACTTC.

The V call is TRBV18, the J call TRBJ1-5; 9 nucleotides match TRBD1. V lost 6 bases and J lost 1; bases outside the gene matches: 4. The CDR3 spans 15 residues. Germline V gene data show CDR1 as KGHSH and CDR2 as LQKENI. The CDR3 DNA sequence: TGTGCCAGCTCCCGGGACAGGGCCAGCAATCAGCCCCAGCATTTT. Residues: CASSRDRASNQPQHF.

The V call is TRBV7-9, the J call TRBJ1-4; a weak D match, TRBD1 (5 bases). Germline CDR1 is SEHNR and CDR2 is FQNEAQ (reference sequence). V was pared by 5 bases and J by 8 bases, with 12 bases between. The CDR3 is 13 amino acids. The CDR3 loop is CASSPSGIEKLFF. CDR3 bases: TGTGCCAGCAGCCCTTCAGGGATCGAAAAACTGTTTTTT.

The genes are TRBV5-6 and TRBJ1-3; unclear D gene. V gave up 3 bases and J gave up 0 bases, with 7 bases separating them. CDR3 size: 14 residues. Germline loops: CDR1 SGHDT, CDR2 YYEEEE. The CDR3 DNA is TGTGCCAGCAGCTCCAGTTACTCTGGAAACACCATATATTTT. As protein: CASSSSYSGNTIYF.

For this clone: This sample includes further DNA sequences coding for the same CDR3. The rearrangement links TRBV19 to TRBJ2-3; D is possibly TRBD1 (5 bases). The CDR3 spans 13 residues. Germline values: CDR1 LNHDA, CDR2 SQIVND (reference sequence). V gave up 2 bases and J gave up 4 bases, with 7 bases separating them. In nucleotides, the CDR3 is TGTGCCAGTAGTATACAGGGCTCAGATACGCAGTATTTT. Translation gives CASSIQGSDTQYF.